These 23 T cell receptor beta chains were all obtained from the same sample, sequenced in a study of cytomegalovirus exposure and HLA in healthy donors. Produced via immunoSEQ multiplex PCR; TCRdb's table is partial and in-frame only. This sample carries about 56,000 clones, approximately 93% of them seen once, and the ten largest clones take about 1.5%. The specimen sequenced was PBMCs. The receptors here all came from a woman aged 18-30 years in good health and CMV-seropositive.

The V call is TRBV5-1, the J call TRBJ2-2; D call uncertain. Germline V gives CDR1 SGHRS, CDR2 YFSETQ. Trimming left V 1 base short and J 3 bases short, with 7 bases between. The CDR3 runs 14 residues. In DNA, the CDR3 is TGCGCCAGCAGCTTGAAAGGAGACACCGGGGAGCTGTTTTTT. It specifies CASSLKGDTGELFF. Full variable domain (outside the CDR3, taken from reference TRBV5-1 and TRBJ2-2): KAGVTQTPRYLIKTRGQQVTLSCSPISGHRSVSWYQQTPGQGLQFLFEYFSETQRNKGNFPGRFSGRQFSNSRSEMNVSTLELGDSALYLCASSLKGDTGELFFGEGSRLTVL.

The chain joins TRBV20-1 to TRBJ1-2; D unresolved. The CDR3 sequence is 11 residues long. V was cut by 5 bases and J by 8 bases, with 12 bases left in between. Germline V gene data show CDR1 as DFQATT and CDR2 as SNEGSKA (reference sequence). The CDR3 loop reads CSAGLSGGYTF. The CDR3 DNA is TGCAGTGCTGGGCTCTCGGGAGGCTACACCTTC.

The J gene is TRBJ2-3, the V gene TRBV9; D gene unclear. There are 13 residues in the CDR3. V was cut by 4 bases and J by 3 bases, with 9 bases left in between. The V gene's germline CDR1 is SGDLS and CDR2 YYNGEE. The CDR3, as DNA: TGTGCCAGCAGCCCAAGCCGGACAGATACGCAGTATTTT. Protein product: CASSPSRTDTQYF.

The genes are TRBV18 and TRBJ2-1; possible D gene TRBD1, 6 bases. The CDR3 runs to 14 residues. Trimming removed 3 bases at V and 5 bases at J, with 11 bases between. The germline V gene encodes CDR1 KGHSH and CDR2 LQKENI. DNA for the CDR3: TGTGCCAGCTCACCCGCCGGGACACACAATGAGCAGTTCTTC. This sequence encodes CASSPAGTHNEQFF.

This clone appeared once. This CDR3 reads CASSPRSLGYEQYF. Here the CDR3 DNA reads TGTGCCAGCAGCCCCCGGTCTCTCGGGTACGAGCAGTACTTC. The chain recombines TRBV9 with TRBJ2-7; D is undetermined. The CDR3 length is 14 residues. From germline, CDR1 is SGDLS and CDR2 YYNGEE. V gave up 4 bases and J gave up 4 bases, with 15 bases separating them.

The sample holds one count of this clone. This chain connects TRBV5-4 to TRBJ2-5, with TRBD2 matching 10 bases. V was pared by 2 bases and J by 5 bases, with 6 bases of the junction left unmatched. Germline-derived CDR1 and CDR2 are SGHNT and YYREEE (reference sequence). The CDR3 covers 15 residues. CDR3: CASSLSGGAEETQYF. The CDR3 nucleotides are TGTGCCAGCAGCTTAAGCGGGGGGGCGGAGGAGACCCAGTACTTC.

V usage is TRBV5-1 and J usage is TRBJ1-1, with TRBD1 as a possible D gene (5 bases). Germline V gene sequence: CDR1 SGHRS, CDR2 YFSETQ. This CDR3 region has 12 residues. V lost 2 bases and J 3 bases, leaving 5 bases between the germline ends. The CDR3 loop reads CASSLGDTEAFF. The DNA of the CDR3 is TGCGCCAGCAGCTTAGGGGACACTGAAGCTTTCTTT.

This clone is a singleton in its sample. The genes are TRBV5-1 and TRBJ1-4; D possibly corresponds to TRBD1 (6 bases). Trimming stripped 4 bases from V and 6 bases from J, with 16 bases between. The germline V gene has CDR1 SGHRS and CDR2 YFSETQ. This CDR3 has 15 amino acids. The CDR3, as DNA: TGCGCCAGCAGCCTCTACAGGGCGCAAGATGAAAAACTGTTTTTT. Translated: CASSLYRAQDEKLFF. The variable domain in full, with the rest retrieved from reference TRBV5-1 and TRBJ1-4, is KAGVTQTPRYLIKTRGQQVTLSCSPISGHRSVSWYQQTPGQGLQFLFEYFSETQRNKGNFPGRFSGRQFSNSRSEMNVSTLELGDSALYLCASSLYRAQDEKLFFGSGTQLSVL.

This CDR3 is CASSFGLTYEQYF. CDR3 DNA sequence: TGTGCCAGCAGTTTTGGACTTACCTACGAGCAGTACTTC. The J gene is TRBJ2-7, the V gene TRBV27; a possible D gene is TRBD2 (5 bases). V was trimmed by 3 bases and J by 2 bases, leaving 8 bases between them. Germline V gene sequence: CDR1 MNHEY, CDR2 SMNVEV (reference sequence). The CDR3 is 13 amino acids.

The V and J genes are TRBV19 and TRBJ1-5, with D maybe TRBD1 (5 bases). The germline V gene has CDR1 LNHDA and CDR2 SQIVND (reference sequence). The CDR3 is 15 residues long. Trimming removed 8 bases from V and 6 bases from J, with 20 bases in between. CDR3 DNA: TGTGCCAGTCGGGACGTGGGGGGGGAGTTTCAGCCCCAGCATTTT. The encoded protein is CASRDVGGEFQPQHF.

CDR3 coding DNA: TGTGCCACTCGGGACAGGGCGATCTACAATGAGCAGTTCTTC. As protein: CATRDRAIYNEQFF. The chain carries TRBV19 and TRBJ2-1; 9 bases map to TRBD1. CDR1 is LNHDA and CDR2 is SQIVND in the germline V gene (reference sequence). This CDR3 spans 14 amino acids. V lost 10 bases and J lost 3; bases outside the gene matches: 7.

The rearrangement links TRBV13 to TRBJ2-3; possible D gene TRBD2, 6 bases. Trimming shortened V by 1 base and J by 0 bases, and 14 bases separated the two germline ends. The germline CDR1 and CDR2 sequences are PRHDT and FYEKMQ (reference sequence). The CDR3 covers 17 residues. The CDR3 sequence is CASSLVPPAGSTDTQYF. The CDR3 DNA reads TGTGCCAGCAGCTTAGTCCCGCCGGCGGGAAGCACAGATACGCAGTATTTT.

The rearrangement uses TRBV5-1 and TRBJ1-2, with TRBD1 matching 7 bases. J gave up 3 bases and V 6 bases, and 14 bases lay outside the gene matches. CDR3 size: 16 residues. Looked up from germline, CDR1 is SGHRS and CDR2 is YFSETQ. The CDR3 DNA reads as TGCGCCAGCACCCCACAGGGGAGGACGGAGTACTATGGCTACACCTTC. Translation: CASTPQGRTEYYGYTF.

The genes are TRBV29-1 and TRBJ2-2, with 16 nucleotides matching TRBD2. V shed 3 bases, J shed 5 bases, and the junction held 6 bases outside the gene matches. CDR3 size: 17 residues. The germline gives CDR1 SQVTM, CDR2 ANQGSEA. The CDR3, as DNA: TGCAGCGTTGAGAGAGGGACTAGCGGGGGGGTGACCGGGGAGCTGTTTTTT. It encodes CSVERGTSGGVTGELFF.

The chain recombines TRBV30 with TRBJ2-7, with D tentatively TRBD2 (5 bases). The CDR3 loop spans 19 amino acids. Germline CDR1 GTSNPN, CDR2 SVGIG (reference sequence). The germline V and J ends were trimmed by 0 bases and 0 bases, with 24 bases remaining between them. The CDR3 here is CAWSVRFGLLPAPSYEQYF. The CDR3 DNA reads as TGTGCCTGGAGTGTTCGCTTTGGACTCCTACCCGCCCCCTCCTACGAGCAGTACTTC.

The rearrangement joins TRBV7-2 to TRBJ2-5; 7 bases are shared with TRBD2. V shed 1 base and J 7 bases; nucleotides not matched to a gene: 12. The CDR3 covers 16 residues. Germline V gene data show CDR1 as SGHTA and CDR2 as FQGNSA. The CDR3: CASSLESGATQGTQYF. As DNA, the CDR3 is TGTGCCAGCAGCTTAGAAAGCGGGGCTACTCAGGGGACCCAGTACTTC.

This chain connects TRBV11-2 to TRBJ2-5; TRBD1 matches at 10 bases. V lost 3 bases and J lost 1; bases outside the gene matches: 5. CDR3 length: 16 amino acids. Germline CDR1 SGHAT, CDR2 FQNNGV. The CDR3 coding sequence is TGTGCCAGCAGCTTCCCGACAGGGGGCCGCCAAGAGACCCAGTACTTC. Protein product: CASSFPTGGRQETQYF.

The CDR3 here is CASSDERQGVYGYTF. In DNA form, the CDR3 reads TGTGCCAGCAGTGACGAACGACAGGGTGTCTATGGCTACACCTTC. The chain carries TRBV25-1 and TRBJ1-2; 7 bases match TRBD1. This CDR3 has 15 residues. Losses at the gene ends were 3 bases for V and 4 bases for J; bases not matched to a gene: 8. CDR1 is MGHDK, CDR2 SYGVNS, per germline.

In DNA form, the CDR3 reads TGTGCCAGCAGCTTGTGGGGGGGAGGCAGCCGCTCTTATGGCTACACCTTC. Translation: CASSLWGGGSRSYGYTF. V and J are TRBV5-6 and TRBJ1-2; a possible D gene is TRBD1 (5 bases). The length of the CDR3 is 17 residues. Germline-derived CDR1 and CDR2 are SGHDT and YYEEEE. V was trimmed by 1 base and J by 5 bases, leaving 21 bases between them.

This clone appeared a single time. This chain links TRBV6-5 with TRBJ2-7, with 11 bases that match TRBD1. The V gene end was trimmed by 2 bases and the J gene end by 4 bases; junction bases not matched to a gene: 1. Per germline, CDR1 MNHEY and CDR2 SVGAGI. This CDR3 contains 14 residues. The CDR3 coding sequence is TGTGCCAGCAGTTACCGGGACAGGGGGTACGAGCAGTACTTC. Translated: CASSYRDRGYEQYF.

The chain links TRBV5-4 to TRBJ1-1; D is uncertain. CDR1 is SGHNT and CDR2 is YYREEE in the germline V gene (reference sequence). V was pared by 3 bases and J by 12 bases, with 18 bases between. The CDR3 is 13 residues long. DNA for the CDR3: TGTGCCAGCAGCTCTGCAGGCAGCTCCGGGACTTTCTTT. Amino acids: CASSSAGSSGTFF. Full variable domain (missing parts from reference TRBV5-4 and TRBJ1-1): ETGVTQSPTHLIKTRGQQVTLRCSSQSGHNTVSWYQQALGQGPQFIFQYYREEENGRGNFPPRFSGLQFPNYSSELNVNALELDDSALYLCASSSAGSSGTFFGQGTRLTVV.

The rearrangement joins TRBV4-2 to TRBJ2-6; D is perhaps TRBD2 (6 bases). V gave up 4 bases and J gave up 0 bases, with 19 bases separating them. The CDR3 loop spans 19 amino acids. The germline V gene has CDR1 LGHNA and CDR2 YNFKEQ. The CDR3 sequence is CASSPTEGSGGSGANVLTF. CDR3 DNA: TGTGCCAGCAGCCCCACCGAGGGTAGCGGAGGCTCTGGGGCCAACGTCCTGACTTTC.

The rearrangement links TRBV27 to TRBJ2-5, with 9 nucleotides matching TRBD2. The junction had 4 bases not matched to a gene; V was cut back by 6 bases and J by 5 bases. CDR1 MNHEY and CDR2 SMNVEV come from the germline V gene (reference sequence). CDR3 size: 13 residues. CDR3 nucleotide sequence: TGTGCCAGCAGCTCGAGCGGGGGGGAGACCCAGTACTTC. This codes for CASSSSGGETQYF.